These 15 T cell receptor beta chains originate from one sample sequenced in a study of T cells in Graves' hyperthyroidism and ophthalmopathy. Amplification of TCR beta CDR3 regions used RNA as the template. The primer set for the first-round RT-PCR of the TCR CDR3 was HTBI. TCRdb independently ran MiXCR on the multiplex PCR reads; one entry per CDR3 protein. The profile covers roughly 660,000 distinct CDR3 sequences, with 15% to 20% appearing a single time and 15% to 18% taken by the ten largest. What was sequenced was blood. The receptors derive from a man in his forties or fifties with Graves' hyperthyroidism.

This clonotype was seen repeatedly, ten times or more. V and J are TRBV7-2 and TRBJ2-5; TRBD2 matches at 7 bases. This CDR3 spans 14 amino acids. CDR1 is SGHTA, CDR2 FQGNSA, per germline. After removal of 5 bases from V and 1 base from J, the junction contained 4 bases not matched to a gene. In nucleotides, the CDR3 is TGTGCCAGCAGCCGCCGGGGGGTCCAAGAGACCCAGTACTTC. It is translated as CASSRRGVQETQYF.

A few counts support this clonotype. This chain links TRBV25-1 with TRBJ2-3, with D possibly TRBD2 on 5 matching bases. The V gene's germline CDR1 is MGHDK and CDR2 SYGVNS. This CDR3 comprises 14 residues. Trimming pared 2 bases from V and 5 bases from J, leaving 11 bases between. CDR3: CASSEEGVGDTQYF. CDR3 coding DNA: TGTGCCAGCAGTGAAGAGGGAGTCGGAGATACGCAGTATTTT.

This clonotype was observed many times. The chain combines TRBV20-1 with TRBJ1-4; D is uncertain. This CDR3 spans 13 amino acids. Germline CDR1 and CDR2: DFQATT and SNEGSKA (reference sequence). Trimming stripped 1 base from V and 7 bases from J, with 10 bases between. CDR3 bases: TGCAGTGCTAGAGTCTCCGGTGCTGAAAAACTGTTTTTT. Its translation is CSARVSGAEKLFF.

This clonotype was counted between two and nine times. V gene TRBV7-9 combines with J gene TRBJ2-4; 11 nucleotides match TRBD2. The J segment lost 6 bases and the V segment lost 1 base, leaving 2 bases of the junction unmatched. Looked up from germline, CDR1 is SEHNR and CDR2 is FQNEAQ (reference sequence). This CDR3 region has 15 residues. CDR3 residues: CASSLGGTSGNIQYF. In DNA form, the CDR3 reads TGTGCCAGCAGCTTAGGAGGGACTAGCGGAAACATTCAGTACTTC.

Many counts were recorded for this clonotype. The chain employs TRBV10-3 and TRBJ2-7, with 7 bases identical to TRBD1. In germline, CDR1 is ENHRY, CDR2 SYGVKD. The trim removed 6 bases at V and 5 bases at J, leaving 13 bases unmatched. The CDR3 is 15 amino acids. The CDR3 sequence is CAIRAGRGGRDEQYF. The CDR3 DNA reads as TGTGCCATCAGAGCAGGGAGAGGGGGCAGAGACGAGCAGTACTTC.

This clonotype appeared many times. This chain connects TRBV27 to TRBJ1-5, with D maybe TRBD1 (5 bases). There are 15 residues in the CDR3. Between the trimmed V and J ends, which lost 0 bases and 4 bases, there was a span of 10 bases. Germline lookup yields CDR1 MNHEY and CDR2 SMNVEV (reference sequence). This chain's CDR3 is CASSLSQGGNQPQHF. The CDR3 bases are TGTGCCAGCAGTTTATCCCAGGGTGGGAATCAGCCCCAGCATTTT.

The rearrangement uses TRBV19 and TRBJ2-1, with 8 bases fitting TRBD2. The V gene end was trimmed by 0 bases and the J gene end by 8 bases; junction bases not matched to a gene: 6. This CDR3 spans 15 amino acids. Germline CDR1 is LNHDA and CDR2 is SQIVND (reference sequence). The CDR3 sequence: CASSIDGRAGDEQFF. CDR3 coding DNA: TGTGCCAGTAGTATAGACGGGAGGGCCGGTGATGAGCAGTTCTTC.

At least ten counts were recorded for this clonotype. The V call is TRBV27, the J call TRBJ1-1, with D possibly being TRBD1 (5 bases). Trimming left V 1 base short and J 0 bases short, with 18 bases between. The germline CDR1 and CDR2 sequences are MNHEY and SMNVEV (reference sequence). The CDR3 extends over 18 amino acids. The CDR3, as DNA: TGTGCCAGCAGTTTATATGTGCCCGGGACGCTGATGAACACTGAAGCTTTCTTT. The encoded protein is CASSLYVPGTLMNTEAFF.

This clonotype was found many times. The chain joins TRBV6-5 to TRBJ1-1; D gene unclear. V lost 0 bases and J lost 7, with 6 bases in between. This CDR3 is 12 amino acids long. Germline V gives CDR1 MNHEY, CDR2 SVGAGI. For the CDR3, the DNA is TGTGCCAGCAGTTACTCGAAGGGTGAAGCTTTCTTT. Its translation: CASSYSKGEAFF.

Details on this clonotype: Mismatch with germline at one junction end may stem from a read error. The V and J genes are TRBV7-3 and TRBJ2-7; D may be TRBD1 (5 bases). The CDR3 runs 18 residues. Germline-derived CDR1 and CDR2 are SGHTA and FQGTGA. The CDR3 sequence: CASSQGPVGGSSSYEQYF. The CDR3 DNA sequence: TGCGCCAGCAGCCAGGGCCCCGTTGGCGGCTCGAGCTCCTACGAGCAGTACTTC. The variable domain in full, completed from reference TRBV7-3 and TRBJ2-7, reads GAGVSQTPSNKVTEKGKYVELRCDPISGHTALYWYRQSLGQGPEFLIYFQGTGAADDSGLPNDRFFAVRPEGSVSTLKIQRTERGDSAVYLCASSQGPVGGSSSYEQYFGPGTRLTVT.

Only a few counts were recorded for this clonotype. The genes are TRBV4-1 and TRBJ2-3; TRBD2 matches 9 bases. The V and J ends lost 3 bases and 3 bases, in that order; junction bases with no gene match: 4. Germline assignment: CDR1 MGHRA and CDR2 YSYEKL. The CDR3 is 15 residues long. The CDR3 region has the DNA TGCGCCAGCAGCCAGGTGCTAGCGGGAACAGATACGCAGTATTTT. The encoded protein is CASSQVLAGTDTQYF.

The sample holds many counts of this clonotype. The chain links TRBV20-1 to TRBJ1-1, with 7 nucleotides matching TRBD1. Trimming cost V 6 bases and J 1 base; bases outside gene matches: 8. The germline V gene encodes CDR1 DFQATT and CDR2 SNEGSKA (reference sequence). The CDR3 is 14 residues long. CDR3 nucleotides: TGCAGTGCCCCCCGAGGGACAGCGAACACTGAAGCTTTCTTT. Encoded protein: CSAPRGTANTEAFF.

The CDR3 loop is CASSYNLSTDTQYF. The CDR3 nucleotides are TGTGCCAGCAGCTACAACTTAAGCACAGATACGCAGTATTTT. This rearrangement joins TRBV7-3 to TRBJ2-3; D not resolved. The germline CDR1 and CDR2 sequences are SGHTA and FQGTGA. The CDR3 contains 14 residues. V gave up 4 bases and J gave up 0 bases, with 8 bases separating them.

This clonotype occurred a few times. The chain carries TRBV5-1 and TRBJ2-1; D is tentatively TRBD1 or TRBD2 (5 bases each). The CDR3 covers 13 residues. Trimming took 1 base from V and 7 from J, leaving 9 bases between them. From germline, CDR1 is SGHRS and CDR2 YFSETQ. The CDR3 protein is CASSLQGENEQFF. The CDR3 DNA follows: TGCGCCAGCAGCTTGCAAGGGGAGAATGAGCAGTTCTTC. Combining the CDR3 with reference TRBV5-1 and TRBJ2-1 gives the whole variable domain KAGVTQTPRYLIKTRGQQVTLSCSPISGHRSVSWYQQTPGQGLQFLFEYFSETQRNKGNFPGRFSGRQFSNSRSEMNVSTLELGDSALYLCASSLQGENEQFFGPGTRLTVL.

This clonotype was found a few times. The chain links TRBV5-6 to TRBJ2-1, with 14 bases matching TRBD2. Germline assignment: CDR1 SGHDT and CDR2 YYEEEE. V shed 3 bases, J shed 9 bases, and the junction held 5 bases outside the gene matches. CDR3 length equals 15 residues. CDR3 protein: CASSSGTSGRVEQFF. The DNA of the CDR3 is TGTGCCAGCAGCTCAGGGACTAGCGGGAGAGTTGAGCAGTTCTTC.